This TCR beta chain was captured by sequencing in a study of vaccination and CD4 T cells after COVID-19. Across the study: Cells were stimulated with overlapping spike peptides from SARS-CoV-2, HCoV-NL63, HCoV-OC43 and HCoV-229E.

Treatment given: approximately nine-day PBMC culture with coronavirus spike peptide pools or control peptides (ViraFEST assay). Findings of the study overall: Median reactive clonotypes, those recognizing SARS-CoV-2, rose from 21 to 38, not significantly.

In the case of this clonotype: Antigen: not known.

The Oncomine TCR Beta short-read assay sequenced DNA from cultured CD4+ T cells. MiXCR was run by TCRdb on the PCR reads, yielding one entry per CDR3 protein. The data hold some 5,000 distinct CDR3 sequences, with around 80% observed a single time. Sequencing was done on a sample of CD4+ T cells from blood, cultured in vitro. The receptor comes from a human donor who had recovered from COVID-19.

CDR3 coding DNA: TGTGCCACCAGTGATCCCGCGACTAGCGGGGAGACCCAGTACTTC. This gives the protein CATSDPATSGETQYF. The chain joins TRBV24-1 to TRBJ2-5; 10 nucleotides align to TRBD2. V was clipped by 3 bases and J by 5 bases; unmatched bases: 5. The germline gives CDR1 KGHDR, CDR2 SFDVKD. The CDR3 contains 15 residues.